These T cell receptor beta chains were read from a single sample in a study of T cells after yellow fever vaccination. TCRdb passed the 5' RACE reads through MiXCR, listing each CDR3 protein once. Of around 590,000 distinct CDR3 sequences in the sample, roughly 12% were seen once. Specimen: PBMCs, collected on the day of the yellow fever booster vaccination. The receptors stem from a man aged 25-40 years who received the YFV17D yellow fever vaccine. Both conserved end residues are part of each CDR3. Each record gives: V gene, J gene, D gene, clone size, CDR3 DNA, CDR3 protein. A D gene is named only where the DNA matches it firmly. Part of the rows lack a size; the others show once, few, many or a class for expanded clones.

V gene: TRBV5-1
J gene: TRBJ2-1
D gene: .
clone size: many
CDR3 DNA: TGCGCCAGCAGCCCCGAGTGGGGTGAGCAGTTCTTC
CDR3 protein: CASSPEWGEQFF

V gene: TRBV5-1
J gene: TRBJ2-1
D gene: TRBD2
clone size: few
CDR3 DNA: TGCGCCAGCTTTCGGGGTAGCGGGAGTTTATTGAATGAGCAGTTCTTC
CDR3 protein: CASFRGSGSLLNEQFF

V gene: TRBV7-2
J gene: TRBJ2-7
D gene: .
clone size: .
CDR3 DNA: TGTGCCAGCAGCATCGGAGGCGGACCTTCCTCCCAGCAGTACTTC
CDR3 protein: CASSIGGGPSSQQYF

V gene: TRBV6-5
J gene: TRBJ2-3
D gene: .
clone size: .
CDR3 DNA: TGTGCCAGCAGTTCCTCCCGAGATACGCAGTATTTT
CDR3 protein: CASSSSRDTQYF

V gene: TRBV29-1
J gene: TRBJ2-7
D gene: TRBD1
clone size: .
CDR3 DNA: TGCAGCGCAGTGGGCAGGGGGAGCTCCTACGAGCAGTACTTC
CDR3 protein: CSAVGRGSSYEQYF

V gene: TRBV5-1
J gene: TRBJ2-2
D gene: .
clone size: many
CDR3 DNA: TGCGCCAGCAGCTTGGCCCTGGTTTCCGGGGAGCTGTTTTTT
CDR3 protein: CASSLALVSGELFF

V gene: TRBV20-1
J gene: TRBJ2-3
D gene: TRBD1
clone size: .
CDR3 DNA: TGCAGTGCTTTTAGAGGGACAGGGAACTCAGATACGCAGTATTTT
CDR3 protein: CSAFRGTGNSDTQYF

V gene: TRBV20-1
J gene: TRBJ1-5
D gene: TRBD1
clone size: few
CDR3 DNA: TGCAGTGCTAGAACATGGGACAGGGGGAGCAATCAGCCCCAGCATTTT
CDR3 protein: CSARTWDRGSNQPQHF

V gene: TRBV10-3
J gene: TRBJ2-3
D gene: .
clone size: .
CDR3 DNA: TGTGCCATCAGTGGCCTCGGGGGCCTTCCCCGCGGTAATACGCAGTATTTT
CDR3 protein: CAISGLGGLPRGNTQYF

V gene: TRBV5-1
J gene: TRBJ1-1
D gene: .
clone size: .
CDR3 DNA: TGCGCCAGCAGCTTCCCCCTAGGAGGGGGAAGTGATAGGACTGAAGCTTTCTTT
CDR3 protein: CASSFPLGGGSDRTEAFF

V gene: TRBV5-6
J gene: TRBJ2-7
D gene: .
clone size: few
CDR3 DNA: TGTGCCAGCAGCTTGAGTCTAGCGTCTCGGGAGCAGTACTTC
CDR3 protein: CASSLSLASREQYF

V gene: TRBV5-1
J gene: TRBJ2-7
D gene: .
clone size: .
CDR3 DNA: TGCGCCAGCAGCCTGGAAACAGACGCTCTCTACGAGCAGTACTTC
CDR3 protein: CASSLETDALYEQYF

V gene: TRBV7-6
J gene: TRBJ2-4
D gene: .
clone size: .
CDR3 DNA: TGTGCCAGCAGCCCGGCCGACAGACCAAACATTCAGTACTTC
CDR3 protein: CASSPADRPNIQYF

V gene: TRBV28
J gene: TRBJ2-7
D gene: TRBD1
clone size: .
CDR3 DNA: TGTGCCAGCAGATCCGGGACAGGGATGTACTTC
CDR3 protein: CASRSGTGMYF

V gene: TRBV15
J gene: TRBJ2-7
D gene: .
clone size: few
CDR3 DNA: TGTGCCACCAGCAGAAAAATATCTACCACCTACGAGCAGTACTTC
CDR3 protein: CATSRKISTTYEQYF

V gene: TRBV7-8
J gene: TRBJ1-5
D gene: .
clone size: few
CDR3 DNA: TGTGCCAGCAGCCCCGGGATCTATAGCAATCAGCCCCAGCATTTT
CDR3 protein: CASSPGIYSNQPQHF

V gene: TRBV29-1
J gene: TRBJ2-1
D gene: .
clone size: few
CDR3 DNA: TGCAGCGAGGAGGGGACGGGCGATGAGCAGTTCTTC
CDR3 protein: CSEEGTGDEQFF

V gene: TRBV18
J gene: TRBJ2-3
D gene: .
clone size: few
CDR3 DNA: TGTGCCAGCGACCCCCTGGGGAGGACAGATACGCAGTATTTT
CDR3 protein: CASDPLGRTDTQYF

V gene: TRBV6-1
J gene: TRBJ2-1
D gene: .
clone size: few
CDR3 DNA: TGTGCCAGCAGTTGGAAGGGCTTCCCCTCCTACAATGAGCAGTTCTTC
CDR3 protein: CASSWKGFPSYNEQFF

V gene: TRBV10-3
J gene: TRBJ2-2
D gene: .
clone size: few
CDR3 DNA: TGTGCCATTAAGGGGGATTTGAGCACCGGGGAGCTGTTTTTT
CDR3 protein: CAIKGDLSTGELFF

V gene: TRBV24-1
J gene: TRBJ2-2
D gene: TRBD1
clone size: .
CDR3 DNA: TGTGCCACCGGAGACAGGGCACGGCCCGGGGAGCTGTTTTTT
CDR3 protein: CATGDRARPGELFF

V gene: TRBV30
J gene: TRBJ1-3
D gene: TRBD1
clone size: once
CDR3 DNA: TGTGCCTGGAGTTCGGCAGGGGGGGGAAACACCATATATTTT
CDR3 protein: CAWSSAGGGNTIYF

V gene: TRBV7-2
J gene: TRBJ1-1
D gene: TRBD1
clone size: .
CDR3 DNA: TGTGCCAGCAGCTTAGCGCCGACAGGGGTACACACTGAAGCTTTCTTT
CDR3 protein: CASSLAPTGVHTEAFF

V gene: TRBV19
J gene: TRBJ2-7
D gene: .
clone size: .
CDR3 DNA: TGTGCCAGTAGTACTACAAAAACCTACGAGCAGTACTTC
CDR3 protein: CASSTTKTYEQYF

V gene: TRBV9
J gene: TRBJ2-3
D gene: .
clone size: .
CDR3 DNA: TGTGCCAGCAGCCACCTACCTAGTTACGATACGCAGTATTTT
CDR3 protein: CASSHLPSYDTQYF

V gene: TRBV20-1
J gene: TRBJ2-2
D gene: .
clone size: .
CDR3 DNA: TGCAGTGCTAGACCTAGCTCGGGTACCGGGGAGCTGTTTTTT
CDR3 protein: CSARPSSGTGELFF

V gene: TRBV18
J gene: TRBJ2-1
D gene: TRBD1
clone size: .
CDR3 DNA: TGTGCCAGCGCGACCGGGACAGCAATCTTCAATGAGCAGTTCTTC
CDR3 protein: CASATGTAIFNEQFF

V gene: TRBV7-3
J gene: TRBJ2-2
D gene: TRBD2
clone size: .
CDR3 DNA: TGTGCCAGCAGCCCCTCCCCCGGGAGGGTTTCTAACGGGGAGCTGTTTTTT
CDR3 protein: CASSPSPGRVSNGELFF

V gene: TRBV20-1
J gene: TRBJ2-2
D gene: .
clone size: few
CDR3 DNA: TGCAGTGCAGGGGGGGGACCCGGGGAGCTGTTTTTT
CDR3 protein: CSAGGGPGELFF

V gene: TRBV20-1
J gene: TRBJ2-7
D gene: TRBD2
clone size: few
CDR3 DNA: TGCAGTGCCCCACGGCTAGCGGGAGGAGTATACGAGCAGTACTTC
CDR3 protein: CSAPRLAGGVYEQYF

V gene: TRBV19
J gene: TRBJ2-7
D gene: .
clone size: .
CDR3 DNA: TGTGCCAGTAGTATTAGCAGGAGCCAATTCTACGAGCAGTACTTC
CDR3 protein: CASSISRSQFYEQYF

V gene: TRBV3-1
J gene: TRBJ2-7
D gene: TRBD1
clone size: .
CDR3 DNA: TGTGCCAGCAGCCAAGATACAGGGGGACACCGCGAGCAGTACTTC
CDR3 protein: CASSQDTGGHREQYF

V gene: TRBV20-1
J gene: TRBJ1-5
D gene: .
clone size: few
CDR3 DNA: TGCAGTGCTAGTGATCAGCCCCAGCATTTT
CDR3 protein: CSASDQPQHF

V gene: TRBV7-2
J gene: TRBJ1-1
D gene: TRBD1
clone size: .
CDR3 DNA: TGTGCCAGCAGCCAACGGGACAGGAACACTGAAGCTTTCTTT
CDR3 protein: CASSQRDRNTEAFF

V gene: TRBV30
J gene: TRBJ2-7
D gene: .
clone size: few
CDR3 DNA: TGTGCTACCATGATATGGGGCTACAACGAGCAGTACTTC
CDR3 protein: CATMIWGYNEQYF

V gene: TRBV5-1
J gene: TRBJ2-5
D gene: TRBD2
clone size: .
CDR3 DNA: TGCGCCAGTTGCCCTAGCGGGAGAAAGGAGACCCAGTACTTC
CDR3 protein: CASCPSGRKETQYF

V gene: TRBV5-1
J gene: TRBJ1-2
D gene: TRBD1
clone size: .
CDR3 DNA: TGCGCCAGCAGCTTGCCGGACAGGTCGGTAAATGGCTACACCTTC
CDR3 protein: CASSLPDRSVNGYTF

V gene: TRBV20-1
J gene: TRBJ1-5
D gene: TRBD1
clone size: .
CDR3 DNA: TGCAGTGTTACGACAGGGAATCAGCCCCAGCATTTT
CDR3 protein: CSVTTGNQPQHF

V gene: TRBV7-2
J gene: TRBJ2-1
D gene: .
clone size: few
CDR3 DNA: TGTGCCAGCAGCGCACTATACAATGAGCAGTTCTTC
CDR3 protein: CASSALYNEQFF

V gene: TRBV4-3
J gene: TRBJ1-1
D gene: .
clone size: .
CDR3 DNA: TGCGCCAGCAGCCAAGGACCGGGCCCGAACACTGAAGCTTTCTTT
CDR3 protein: CASSQGPGPNTEAFF

V gene: TRBV6-2/TRBV6-3
J gene: TRBJ2-1
D gene: TRBD2
clone size: few
CDR3 DNA: TGTGCCAGCAGCCTAATGACTAGCGGACTCTACAATGAGCAGTTCTTC
CDR3 protein: CASSLMTSGLYNEQFF

V gene: TRBV6-1
J gene: TRBJ2-1
D gene: .
clone size: few
CDR3 DNA: TGTGCCAGCAGCCCTTCGTCCCCTGGAGGGTCCTCCTACAATGAGCAGTTCTTC
CDR3 protein: CASSPSSPGGSSYNEQFF

V gene: TRBV6-2/TRBV6-3
J gene: TRBJ1-5
D gene: .
clone size: .
CDR3 DNA: TGTGCCAGCAGTACCGCCGTGGCGGGGACTATAGGGCTTTTGAGCAATCAGCCCCAGCATTTT
CDR3 protein: CASSTAVAGTIGLLSNQPQHF

V gene: TRBV10-3
J gene: TRBJ2-7
D gene: .
clone size: few
CDR3 DNA: TGTGCCATCAGTGAGTCGCGGGACCTCTACGAGCAGTACTTC
CDR3 protein: CAISESRDLYEQYF

V gene: TRBV24-1
J gene: TRBJ2-1
D gene: .
clone size: few
CDR3 DNA: TGTGCCACCAGTGATACCAGGGGGGGGGACAATGAGCAGTTCTTC
CDR3 protein: CATSDTRGGDNEQFF

V gene: TRBV7-9
J gene: TRBJ2-7
D gene: TRBD1
clone size: few
CDR3 DNA: TGTGCCAGCAGCTCATCTCAGGGGGCGGAGGGCTACGAGCAGTACTTC
CDR3 protein: CASSSSQGAEGYEQYF

V gene: TRBV20-1
J gene: TRBJ1-4
D gene: .
clone size: few
CDR3 DNA: TGCAGTCCGTATGGGGGTCCTAATGAAAAACTGTTTTTT
CDR3 protein: CSPYGGPNEKLFF